This TCR beta chain came from a study of vaccination and CD4 T cells after COVID-19. Study outcomes and limitations: The great majority, 304 of 307 vaccine-specific clones, proved spike mono-reactive in convalescent patients.

About this clonotype: The antigen is not known.

With the Oncomine TCR Beta short-read assay, DNA from cultured CD4+ T cells was sequenced. From cultured CD4+ T cells, genomic DNA was extracted. TCRdb re-called the PCR reads with MiXCR, one entry per CDR3 protein. Found here are 12,000 or so distinct CDR3 sequences, 30% to 45% of them singletons; the top ten hold approximately 15%. The V gene's germline CDR1 is DFQATT and CDR2 SNEGSKA (reference sequence). After removal of 2 bases from V and 2 bases from J, the junction contained 9 bases not matched to a gene. The CDR3 is 16 residues long. Noted treatment: roughly ten-day PBMC culture with coronavirus spike peptide pools or control peptides (ViraFEST assay). According to the study, CD4+ T cells from the unexposed donor were gathered ahead of the COVID-19 pandemic (2011-2018). Under the ViraFEST approach, antigen-specific T cells were expanded with peptide pools and TCRs subsequently sequenced. It was with about 10 IU/ml IL-2 and approximately 10 ug/ml peptide pools that 2.2 million or so PBMCs per well were cultured.

This receptor was obtained from a human donor in good health. The V and J genes are TRBV20-1 and TRBJ2-1; 7 nucleotides align to TRBD2. Sequencing was performed on CD4+ T cells from blood, cultured in vitro. The CDR3 DNA follows: TGCAGTGCTAGAACATTGCGGGAGCGGGCCTACAATGAGCAGTTCTTC. Translating gives CSARTLRERAYNEQFF.